Listed below are T cell receptor beta chains from one sample, sequenced in a study of Graves' ophthalmopathy and Graves' hyperthyroidism. TCRdb itself ran the multiplex PCR reads through MiXCR, one entry per CDR3 protein. The sample has a few hundred thousand distinct CDR3 sequences; about 40% are singletons. The sequencing sample was made of peripheral blood or thyroid tissue (not recorded which). The origin of the receptors is an adult man with Graves' hyperthyroidism. Each CDR3 is given with its conserved first and last residue. A D gene is named only where the DNA matches it firmly. Not every row has a clone size; where given, it reads once, few, many or a size class.

TRBV14,.,.,TRBJ1-2,CASSQEKGNYGYTF,TGTGCCAGCAGCCAAGAAAAAGGAAACTATGGCTACACCTTC
TRBV6-1,many,.,TRBJ1-2,CASSDLDSGAYGYTF,TGTGCCAGCAGTGACCTGGACAGTGGGGCCTATGGCTACACCTTC
TRBV29-1,.,.,TRBJ2-5,CSGGETLQETQYF,TGCAGCGGAGGGGAGACCCTACAAGAGACCCAGTACTTC
TRBV12-3/TRBV12-4,few,.,TRBJ1-5,CASSFRRRGQPQHF,TGTGCCAGCAGTTTCCGACGAAGGGGGCAGCCCCAGCATTTT
TRBV10-3,.,.,TRBJ2-1,CAIRGARDEQFF,TGTGCCATCAGAGGGGCCAGGGATGAGCAGTTCTTC
TRBV11-2,.,TRBD1,TRBJ2-7,CASSPYGTGEQYF,TGTGCCAGCAGCCCGTACGGGACAGGAGAGCAGTACTTC
TRBV5-8,.,.,TRBJ2-5,CASSSQGGGETQYF,TGTGCCAGCAGCTCCCAGGGAGGAGGAGAGACCCAGTACTTC
TRBV20-1,few,TRBD1,TRBJ1-4,CSARQGRGEKLFF,TGCAGTGCCCGACAGGGAAGAGGGGAAAAACTGTTTTTT
TRBV6-5,many,TRBD1,TRBJ2-7,CASGSGGYSFEQYF,TGTGCCAGCGGATCAGGGGGATACTCCTTCGAGCAGTACTTC
TRBV24-1,.,TRBD1,TRBJ2-3,CAARDRGTDTQYF,TGTGCCGCTCGGGACAGGGGCACAGATACGCAGTATTTT
TRBV20-1,many,.,TRBJ1-4,CSAKGVTNEKLFF,TGCAGTGCTAAGGGGGTAACTAATGAAAAACTGTTTTTT
TRBV12-3/TRBV12-4,many,.,TRBJ2-5,CASNLQGIQETQYF,TGTGCCAGCAACCTGCAAGGTATCCAAGAGACCCAGTACTTC
TRBV7-9,once,TRBD2,TRBJ2-2,CASSFQTGTSVTGELFF,TGTGCCAGCAGCTTCCAAACCGGGACTAGCGTCACCGGGGAGCTGTTTTTT
TRBV28,many,.,TRBJ1-5,CASSPDQPQHF,TGTGCCAGCAGTCCCGATCAGCCCCAGCATTTT
TRBV29-1,.,TRBD1,TRBJ2-5,CSLTAGGRETQYF,TGCAGCTTGACGGCAGGGGGCCGAGAGACCCAGTACTTC
TRBV2,many,.,TRBJ1-5,CASSEDLLDGGFYPQHF,TGTGCCAGCAGTGAAGATCTTCTGGACGGCGGTTTTTATCCCCAGCATTTT
TRBV28,many,.,TRBJ1-2,CASREGKGYTF,TGTGCCAGCAGGGAAGGGAAAGGCTACACCTTC
TRBV10-2,.,.,TRBJ2-1,CASSVAGILRDEQFF,TGTGCCAGCAGCGTAGCAGGAATCCTTAGGGATGAGCAGTTCTTC
TRBV7-6,many,.,TRBJ2-2,CASSPSEGRKAGELFF,TGTGCCAGCAGCCCTAGCGAGGGCAGGAAGGCCGGGGAGCTGTTTTTT
TRBV5-5,many,TRBD2,TRBJ2-5,CASSRGAAGVKTQYF,TGTGCCAGCAGCCGCGGTGCAGCGGGAGTAAAGACCCAGTACTTC
TRBV7-9,few,.,TRBJ1-2,CASSFLWVVGETLNYGYTF,TGTGCCAGCAGCTTTTTGTGGGTCGTGGGTGAGACACTTAACTATGGCTACACCTTC
TRBV10-3,many,.,TRBJ2-7,CAISEKYEQYF,TGTGCCATCAGTGAGAAATACGAGCAGTACTTC
TRBV6-6,.,TRBD1,TRBJ1-5,CASSSGQASDSNQPQHF,TGTGCCAGCAGCTCCGGACAGGCGTCTGATAGCAATCAGCCCCAGCATTTT
TRBV2,many,.,TRBJ1-5,CASRDDNQPQHF,TGTGCCAGCAGGGACGACAATCAGCCCCAGCATTTT